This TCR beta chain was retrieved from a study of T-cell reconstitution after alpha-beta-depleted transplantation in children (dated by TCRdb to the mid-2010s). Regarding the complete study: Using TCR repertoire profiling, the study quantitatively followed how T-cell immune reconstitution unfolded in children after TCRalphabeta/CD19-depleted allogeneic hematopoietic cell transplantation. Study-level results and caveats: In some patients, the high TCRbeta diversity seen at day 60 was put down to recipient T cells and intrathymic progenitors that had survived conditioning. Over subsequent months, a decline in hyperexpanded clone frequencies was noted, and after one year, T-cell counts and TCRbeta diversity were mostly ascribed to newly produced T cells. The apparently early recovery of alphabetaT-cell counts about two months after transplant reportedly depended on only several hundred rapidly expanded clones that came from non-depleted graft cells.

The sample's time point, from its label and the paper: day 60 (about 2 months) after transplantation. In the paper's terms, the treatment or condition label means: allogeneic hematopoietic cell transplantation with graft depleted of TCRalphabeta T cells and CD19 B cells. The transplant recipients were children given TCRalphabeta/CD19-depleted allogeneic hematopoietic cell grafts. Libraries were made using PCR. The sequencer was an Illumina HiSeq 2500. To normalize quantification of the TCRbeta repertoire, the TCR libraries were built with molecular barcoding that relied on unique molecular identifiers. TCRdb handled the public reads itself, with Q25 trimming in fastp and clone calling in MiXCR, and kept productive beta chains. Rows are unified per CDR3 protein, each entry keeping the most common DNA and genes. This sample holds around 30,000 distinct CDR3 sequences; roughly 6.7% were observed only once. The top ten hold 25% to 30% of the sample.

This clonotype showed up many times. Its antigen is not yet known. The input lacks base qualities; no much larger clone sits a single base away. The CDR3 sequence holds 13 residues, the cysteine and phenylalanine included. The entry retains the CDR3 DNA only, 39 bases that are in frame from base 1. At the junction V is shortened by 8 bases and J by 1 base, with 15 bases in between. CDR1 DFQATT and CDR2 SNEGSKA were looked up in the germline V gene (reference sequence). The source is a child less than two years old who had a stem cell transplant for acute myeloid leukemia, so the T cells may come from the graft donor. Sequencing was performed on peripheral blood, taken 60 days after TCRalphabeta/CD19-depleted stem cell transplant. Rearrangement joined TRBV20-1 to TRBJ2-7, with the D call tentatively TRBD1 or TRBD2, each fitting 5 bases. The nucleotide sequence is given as TGCAGTCCCGACAGCGGACTTTCCTACGAGCAGTACTTC. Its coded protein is CSPDSGLSYEQYF.